This entry is about one TCR beta chain. Its antigen remains undetermined. Base quality data are lacking; no much larger clone is found one base away. V and J are truncated by 4 bases and 0 bases respectively, leaving an intervening sequence of 15 bases. CDR1 and CDR2 are read off the germline V gene as MNHNS and SASEGT. Taken from cysteine to phenylalanine, the CDR3 has 16 residues. The sequence is cut down to CDR3 DNA, 48 bases in frame from base 1. Sequencing used an Illumina HiSeq 2500. TCR beta libraries were prepared by quantitative 5'-RACE with molecular barcodes. The study's own analysis went as follows. To identify disease-linked TCR variants, a new computational method was used, one built on a probabilistic model of VDJ rearrangement. TCRdb trimmed the raw reads at Q25, called clones with MiXCR and kept productive beta chains. A single entry per CDR3 protein holds the most common genes and DNA from its merged rows. Here the V and J calls rest on TCRdb's processing, not on the authors' analysis. The sample contains some 700,000 distinct CDR3 sequences, roughly 19% of them found a single time. The ten largest make up under 20% of the sample.

The sample is drawn from a study of CD8 T cells in ankylosing spondylitis (dated by TCRdb to about 2017). A note on the overall study: To find TCR variants linked to disease, the study profiled T cell receptor beta repertoires in ankylosing spondylitis patients and healthy donors. Samples of peripheral blood were taken, and for ankylosing spondylitis patients, synovial fluid was collected as well. The whole study cohort included 85 to 120 healthy donors and some 27 ankylosing spondylitis patients.

Study-wide findings and limitations: The disease-linked clones showed a CD8+ phenotype and occurred at relatively low frequencies in peripheral blood. A TCR beta motif of 8 or 9 highly homologous amino acid variants appeared characteristic of blood from ankylosing spondylitis patients. According to the report, matched synovial fluid samples from ankylosing spondylitis patients were significantly enriched for the disease-linked clones. Some motif variants had previously been reported in the synovial fluid and blood of reactive arthritis patients, which suggests shared mechanisms of disease initiation.

The sample comprised blood, either unsorted or a sorted T cell fraction (not recorded which). The rearranged segments are TRBV6-1 and TRBJ1-1, and the D gene may be TRBD1, 6 bases matching. The origin of this receptor is a male donor with ankylosing spondylitis. The CDR3 region reads CASSGTGWGMNTEAFF. Here is the DNA: TGTGCCAGCAGTGGAACAGGGTGGGGCATGAACACTGAAGCTTTCTTT.